Following are 14 T cell receptor beta chains from one sample sequenced in a study of blood T cell repertoires in COVID-19 (TCRdb year 2020). Libraries were made using the immunoSEQ multiplex PCR assay. TCRdb took this table from immuneACCESS and kept in-frame rearrangements with V and J called. Such tables lack part of the clones; where checked against another copy, unresolved V genes explain under half of the gap, and the rest is unexplained. The sample table records around 480,000 clones; approximately 86% of these occur just once. The ten largest clones take up approximately 0.7% of the sample. The sequencing sample was made of PBMCs or T cells enriched from blood (not recorded which). The receptor set was obtained from a woman aged 18-29 years who had recovered from COVID-19.

This rearrangement joins TRBV28 to TRBJ1-1; no clear D gene. The CDR3 loop spans 15 amino acids. The germline V gene has CDR1 MDHEN and CDR2 SYDVKM. Trimming removed 2 bases at V and 3 bases at J, with 13 bases between. The CDR3 here is CASSLIRFGDTEAFF. The CDR3 bases are TGTGCCAGCAGTTTAATCCGATTCGGGGACACTGAAGCTTTCTTT. Looking up the rest from reference TRBV28 and TRBJ1-1 gives the full variable domain: DVKVTQSSRYLVKRTGEKVFLECVQDMDHENMFWYRQDPGLGLRLIYFSYDVKMKEKGDIPEGYSVSREKKERFSLILESASTNQTSMYLCASSLIRFGDTEAFFGQGTRLTVV.

The chain employs TRBV19 and TRBJ1-4, with 9 positions matching TRBD1. The V gene end was trimmed by 11 bases and the J gene end by 4 bases; junction bases not matched to a gene: 5. Germline V gives CDR1 LNHDA, CDR2 SQIVND (reference sequence). The CDR3 spans 13 residues. The CDR3 loop is CAAGDRVNEKLFF. For the CDR3, the DNA is TGTGCCGCAGGGGACAGGGTTAATGAAAAACTGTTTTTT. Using reference TRBV19 and TRBJ1-4 for the parts outside the CDR3, the full variable domain is DGGITQSPKYLFRKEGQNVTLSCEQNLNHDAMYWYRQDPGQGLRLIYYSQIVNDFQKGDIAEGYSVSREKKESFPLTVTSAQKNPTAFYLCAAGDRVNEKLFFGSGTQLSVL.

V gene TRBV11-2 combines with J gene TRBJ1-5; D is unclear. CDR1 and CDR2 from the germline V gene are SGHAT and FQNNGV. CDR3 size: 16 residues. Trimming stripped 0 bases from V and 1 base from J, with 10 bases between. CDR3 in DNA: TGTGCCAGCAGCTTAGATTGGGCCACCAGCAATCAGCCCCAGCATTTT. Translated, it gives CASSLDWATSNQPQHF.

V usage is TRBV10-3 and J usage is TRBJ1-2; 9 bases match TRBD1. Germline V lookup: CDR1 ENHRY, CDR2 SYGVKD. V shed 5 bases, J shed 8 bases, and the junction held 12 bases outside the gene matches. This CDR3 region has 15 residues. The CDR3 sequence: CAISPGLQGAGGYTF. The CDR3 DNA follows: TGTGCCATCAGTCCGGGCCTACAGGGGGCGGGCGGCTACACCTTC.

V usage is TRBV7-8 and J usage is TRBJ1-1; 7 bases map to TRBD1. Per the germline V gene, CDR1 is SGHVS and CDR2 is FQNEAQ. The junction had 7 bases not matched to a gene; V was cut back by 0 bases and J by 3 bases. This CDR3 region has 16 residues. The CDR3 sequence: CASSLASPGQDTEAFF. The CDR3, as DNA: TGTGCCAGCAGCTTAGCTTCTCCCGGACAGGACACTGAAGCTTTCTTT.

This chain connects TRBV18 to TRBJ2-5, with D possibly being TRBD2 (6 bases). Trimming removed 1 base at V and 1 base at J, with 16 bases between. This CDR3 contains 17 residues. The germline CDR1 and CDR2 sequences are KGHSH and LQKENI. The CDR3 spells CASSPRRGQASQETQYF. CDR3 nucleotide sequence: TGTGCCAGCTCACCACGGCGGGGTCAAGCTTCCCAAGAGACCCAGTACTTC.

V gene TRBV6-2 or TRBV6-3 combines with J gene TRBJ2-3; 7 bases map to TRBD1. CDR1 MNHEY and CDR2 SVGEGT come from the germline V gene. V gave up 5 bases and J gave up 0 bases; unmatched junction bases: 17. CDR3 size: 19 residues. This CDR3 is CASSRSGELTGASTDTQYF. CDR3 bases: TGTGCCAGCAGTAGAAGCGGAGAGCTCACAGGGGCCAGCACAGATACGCAGTATTTT.

The J gene is TRBJ2-1, the V gene TRBV2; 8 bases fit TRBD2. CDR1 and CDR2 (germline): SNHLY, FYNNEI. CDR3 length: 14 residues. The J segment lost 10 bases and the V segment lost 8 bases, leaving 13 bases of the junction unmatched. CDR3 nucleotide sequence: TGTGCCAGCGCCGTCGGGGGGGCCACCGTAGAGCAGTTCTTC. Its translation is CASAVGGATVEQFF. The full variable domain, rest sourced from reference TRBV2 and TRBJ2-1, is EPEVTQTPSHQVTQMGQEVILRCVPISNHLYFYWYRQILGQKVEFLVSFYNNEISEKSEIFDDQFSVERPDGSNFTLKIRSTKLEDSAMYFCASAVGGATVEQFFGPGTRLTVL.

The rearrangement joins TRBV11-3 to TRBJ2-3, with D unclear. From germline, CDR1 is SGHNT and CDR2 YENEEA. The CDR3 covers 13 residues. V was clipped by 2 bases and J by 4 bases, with 7 bases between them. CDR3 nucleotide sequence: TGTGCCAGCAGCTTACGAGCCTCAGATACGCAGTATTTT. It encodes CASSLRASDTQYF.

The rearrangement uses TRBV5-6 and TRBJ2-7; 9 nucleotides agree with TRBD1. CDR1 and CDR2 (germline): SGHDT, YYEEEE. V lost 5 bases and J lost 6; bases outside the gene matches: 6. This CDR3 is 13 amino acids long. DNA of the CDR3: TGTGCCAGCAGTTCCGGGACAGGGAGCGAGCAGTACTTC. Amino acids: CASSSGTGSEQYF.

The chain carries TRBV29-1 and TRBJ1-1, with 9 nucleotides matching TRBD1. The CDR3 spans 14 residues. V was clipped by 7 bases and J by 6 bases; unmatched bases: 12. Germline CDR1 SQVTM, CDR2 ANQGSEA. The CDR3: CSARTGEFGAEAFF. The CDR3 DNA follows: TGCAGCGCCCGGACAGGGGAGTTTGGGGCTGAAGCTTTCTTT.

The V gene is TRBV7-9, the J gene TRBJ2-7; D is unresolved. This CDR3 comprises 13 residues. Germline CDR1 reads SEHNR; CDR2 reads FQNEAQ (reference sequence). Trimming pared 1 base from V and 4 bases from J, leaving 8 bases between. The CDR3 loop reads CASSLDSEYEQYF. Written as DNA, the CDR3 is TGTGCCAGCAGCTTAGATTCTGAGTACGAGCAGTACTTC.

This chain connects TRBV7-2 to TRBJ1-2; TRBD1 aligns across 8 bases. The germline V gene encodes CDR1 SGHTA and CDR2 FQGNSA. The junction had 2 bases not matched to a gene; V was cut back by 5 bases and J by 6 bases. The CDR3 has 12 amino acids. In DNA form, the CDR3 reads TGTGCCAGCAGCAGACAGGGGAATGGCTACACCTTC. Its protein is CASSRQGNGYTF.

The genes are TRBV7-9 and TRBJ1-2; 9 bases are a match to TRBD1. There are 16 residues in the CDR3. Unmatched junction bases numbered 6, after V lost 3 bases and J lost 1 base. The germline V gene encodes CDR1 SEHNR and CDR2 FQNEAQ (reference sequence). Written as DNA, the CDR3 is TGTGCCAGCAGCTTCGAGGGGACAGGGAGTAACTATGGCTACACCTTC. This codes for CASSFEGTGSNYGYTF.